Below are 15 T cell receptor beta chains sequenced from a single sample in a study of CD8 T cells in ankylosing spondylitis. Findings and limits, study-wide: Within ankylosing spondylitis blood, a TCR beta motif made up of under 10 highly homologous variants appeared to be characteristic.

TCRdb recomputed calls from the 5' RACE reads with MiXCR, one row per CDR3 protein. The sample lists 500,000 or so distinct CDR3 sequences, roughly 5% seen once, with under 4.5% in the top ten. These TCRs' antigens remain unknown. The sample comprised blood, either unsorted or a sorted T cell fraction (not recorded which). The source of these receptors is a male donor with ankylosing spondylitis.

This clonotype was found many times. The rearrangement links TRBV6-9 to TRBJ1-1; D ambiguous. The germline V and J ends were trimmed by 4 bases and 4 bases, with 10 bases remaining between them. The CDR3 length is 13 residues. Germline V CDR1 and CDR2: MNHGY, SVAAGI. The CDR3 protein is CASSFEAVTEAFF. CDR3 DNA: TGTGCCAGCAGTTTCGAAGCGGTCACTGAAGCTTTCTTT.

This clonotype was recorded many times. V is TRBV6-5 and J is TRBJ2-3, with D uncertain. With 1 base removed from V and 1 base from J, the gap between germline ends came to 9 bases. This CDR3 comprises 15 residues. Germline-derived CDR1 and CDR2 are MNHEY and SVGAGI. Written as DNA, the CDR3 is TGTGCCAGCAGTTACTGGCCGACTCGCACAGATACGCAGTATTTT. Translating it yields CASSYWPTRTDTQYF.

This clonotype was found many times. The CDR3 DNA is TGTGCCAGCAGCGTAGATGGGGCTGGAAACACCATATATTTT. It yields the protein CASSVDGAGNTIYF. The chain recombines TRBV9 with TRBJ1-3, with D unclear. This CDR3 contains 14 residues. CDR1 and CDR2 from the germline V gene are SGDLS and YYNGEE. Trimming shortened V by 0 bases and J by 2 bases, and 6 bases separated the two germline ends.

This clonotype was recorded at least ten times. This chain links TRBV20-1 with TRBJ1-2; D gene uncertain. Trimming took 3 bases from V and 4 from J, leaving 12 bases between them. CDR3 size: 13 residues. Germline lookup yields CDR1 DFQATT and CDR2 SNEGSKA (reference sequence). In nucleotides, the CDR3 is TGCAGTGCTAGGAAGGACGGATCCTATGGCTACACCTTC. Its translation is CSARKDGSYGYTF.

This clonotype has at least ten counts. The chain combines TRBV7-2 with TRBJ1-2; TRBD1 agrees at 8 bases. This CDR3 comprises 14 residues. V dropped 5 bases and J dropped 3; count of bases not matched to a gene: 5. Looked up from germline, CDR1 is SGHTA and CDR2 is FQGNSA. CDR3 in amino acids: CASSLRDRYYGYTF. As DNA, the CDR3 is TGTGCCAGCAGCCTTCGGGACAGGTACTATGGCTACACCTTC.

The chain uses TRBV19 and TRBJ1-6; 10 positions agree with TRBD1. V lost 10 bases and J lost 7; bases outside the gene matches: 10. Germline-derived CDR1 and CDR2 are LNHDA and SQIVND (reference sequence). The CDR3 is 15 amino acids. The CDR3 sequence: CANPHGTGDNSPLHF. CDR3 bases: TGTGCCAACCCTCACGGGACAGGGGACAATTCACCCCTCCACTTT.

This clonotype was observed many times. V gene TRBV4-1 combines with J gene TRBJ1-3; TRBD1 matches at 7 bases. The CDR3 is 15 amino acids. The germline V gene encodes CDR1 MGHRA and CDR2 YSYEKL. V was clipped by 0 bases and J by 4 bases; unmatched bases: 3. CDR3 DNA sequence: TGCGCCAGCAGCCAAGAAAAAGGGGGCGGAAACACCATATATTTT. It yields the protein CASSQEKGGGNTIYF.

This clonotype occurred many times. The chain couples TRBV5-4 to TRBJ2-2; maybe TRBD1 (7 bases). Looked up from germline, CDR1 is SGHNT and CDR2 is YYREEE (reference sequence). The CDR3 sequence is 16 residues long. V shed 5 bases and J shed 4 bases, with 18 bases lying between them. The CDR3 DNA reads TGTGCCAGCAGACAACAGGAGGGGGCGGGCACCGGGGAGCTGTTTTTT. Its translation is CASRQQEGAGTGELFF.

Ten or more counts support this clonotype. The chain joins TRBV29-1 to TRBJ1-1; possible D gene TRBD1, 5 bases. V lost 7 bases and J lost 5, with 17 bases in between. Germline V gene data show CDR1 as SQVTM and CDR2 as ANQGSEA. CDR3 length: 13 amino acids. The CDR3 loop is CSAGDRTGTEAFF. The CDR3, as DNA: TGCAGCGCCGGCGACAGAACGGGGACTGAAGCTTTCTTT.

The table lists this clonotype with many counts. This chain connects TRBV7-9 to TRBJ2-7, with 12 nucleotides matching TRBD1. V was clipped by 1 base and J by 5 bases; unmatched bases: 3. Per the germline V gene, CDR1 is SEHNR and CDR2 is FQNEAQ (reference sequence). CDR3 length equals 15 residues. The CDR3 spells CASSLVGTGGNEQYF. As DNA, the CDR3 is TGTGCCAGCAGCTTAGTGGGGACAGGGGGCAACGAGCAGTACTTC.

This clonotype was seen a few times. The chain joins TRBV6-1 to TRBJ2-7; D assignment may be TRBD1 or TRBD2 (5 bases each). Germline V lookup: CDR1 MNHNS, CDR2 SASEGT. The length of the CDR3 is 13 residues. V was shortened by 6 bases and J by 7 bases, with 16 bases between the two germline ends. The CDR3 is CASSPAGAGEQYF. The CDR3 nucleotides are TGTGCCAGCAGCCCTGCCGGGGCGGGTGAGCAGTACTTC.

This clonotype was observed many times. The chain couples TRBV12-3 or TRBV12-4 to TRBJ1-1; D uncertain. CDR3 length: 13 residues. Trimming removed 1 base from V and 0 bases from J, with 3 bases in between. The CDR3 nucleotides are TGTGCCAGCAGTTTAGACCTGAACACTGAAGCTTTCTTT. Translation gives CASSLDLNTEAFF.

This clonotype was seen at least ten times. The genes are TRBV4-3 and TRBJ2-1, with TRBD2 matching over 9 bases. Germline lookup yields CDR1 LGHNA and CDR2 YSLEER. This CDR3 is 17 amino acids long. Trimming took 1 base from V and 6 from J; bases not matched to a gene: 10. The CDR3 spells CASSQGSAAGGINEQFF. CDR3 sequence (DNA): TGCGCCAGCAGCCAAGGGTCCGCAGCGGGAGGCATCAATGAGCAGTTCTTC.

This clonotype occurred many times. The J gene is TRBJ1-2, the V gene TRBV4-2; D is uncertain. Trimming removed 4 bases from V and 3 bases from J, with 12 bases in between. Germline lookup yields CDR1 LGHNA and CDR2 YNFKEQ. This CDR3 region has 14 residues. The CDR3 here is CASSPRPEYYGYTF. The DNA for the CDR3 is TGTGCCAGCAGCCCGAGACCGGAGTACTATGGCTACACCTTC.

This clonotype was observed at least ten times. The V gene is TRBV29-1, the J gene TRBJ2-3; TRBD2 matches 7 bases. The CDR3 is 15 amino acids. CDR1 is SQVTM, CDR2 ANQGSEA, per germline. V lost 7 bases and J lost 0; bases outside the gene matches: 10. For the CDR3, the DNA is TGCAGCGGAACCGGGACTACCAGAAGCACAGATACGCAGTATTTT. Amino acids: CSGTGTTRSTDTQYF.